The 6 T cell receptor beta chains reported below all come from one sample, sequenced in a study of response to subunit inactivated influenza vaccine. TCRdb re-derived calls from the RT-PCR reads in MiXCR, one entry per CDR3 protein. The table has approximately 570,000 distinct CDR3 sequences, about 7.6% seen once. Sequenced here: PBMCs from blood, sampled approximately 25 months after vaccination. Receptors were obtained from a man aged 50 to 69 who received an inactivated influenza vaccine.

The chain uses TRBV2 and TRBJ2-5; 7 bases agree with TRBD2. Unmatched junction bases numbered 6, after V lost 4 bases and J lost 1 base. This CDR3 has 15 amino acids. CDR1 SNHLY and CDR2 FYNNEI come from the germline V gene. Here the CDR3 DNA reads TGTGCCAGCAGTGCTGCGGGGGTTCGCCAAGAGACCCAGTACTTC. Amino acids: CASSAAGVRQETQYF.

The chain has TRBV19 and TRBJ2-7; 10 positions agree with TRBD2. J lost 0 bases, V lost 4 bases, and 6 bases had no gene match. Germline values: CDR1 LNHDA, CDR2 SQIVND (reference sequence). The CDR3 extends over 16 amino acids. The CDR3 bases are TGTGCCAGTAGTAGAACGACTAGCGGGTACTCCTACGAGCAGTACTTC. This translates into CASSRTTSGYSYEQYF.

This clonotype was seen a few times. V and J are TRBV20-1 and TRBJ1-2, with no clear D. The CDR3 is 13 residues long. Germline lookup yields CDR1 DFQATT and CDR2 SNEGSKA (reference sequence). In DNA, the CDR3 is TGCAGCCCCGCCCTCGAAGAAGGGTCTGGCTACACCTTC. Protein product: CSPALEEGSGYTF.

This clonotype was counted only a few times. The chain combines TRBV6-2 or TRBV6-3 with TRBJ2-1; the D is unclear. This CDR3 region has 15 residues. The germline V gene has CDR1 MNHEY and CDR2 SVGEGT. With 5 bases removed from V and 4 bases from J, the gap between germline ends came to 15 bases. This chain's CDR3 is CASSKGMPRYNEQFF. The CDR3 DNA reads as TGTGCCAGCAGTAAAGGAATGCCACGATACAATGAGCAGTTCTTC.

The CDR3 coding sequence is TGTGCCAGCACCCTCCTTAGCGTATCTAGCACAGATACGCAGTATTTT. It is translated as CASTLLSVSSTDTQYF. J is TRBJ2-3 and V is TRBV7-2; TRBD2 might be the D (5 bases). V lost 7 bases, J lost 0 bases, and 17 bases lay in between. The CDR3 spans 16 residues. Looked up from germline, CDR1 is SGHTA and CDR2 is FQGNSA.

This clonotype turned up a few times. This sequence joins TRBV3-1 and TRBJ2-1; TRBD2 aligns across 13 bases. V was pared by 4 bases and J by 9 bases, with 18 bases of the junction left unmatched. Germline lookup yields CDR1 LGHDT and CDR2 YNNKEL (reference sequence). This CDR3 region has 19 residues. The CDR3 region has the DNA TGTGCCAGCAGCCCCCTTCCTAACCTAACTAGCGGGAGGGCCGTTGAGCAGTTCTTC. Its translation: CASSPLPNLTSGRAVEQFF.